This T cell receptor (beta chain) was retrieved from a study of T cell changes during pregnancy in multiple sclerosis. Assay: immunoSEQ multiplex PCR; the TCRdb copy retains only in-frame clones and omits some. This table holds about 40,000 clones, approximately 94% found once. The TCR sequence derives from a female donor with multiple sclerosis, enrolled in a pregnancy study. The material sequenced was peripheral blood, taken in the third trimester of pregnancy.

The CDR3 DNA reads as TGTGCCAGCTCACCCAGGACTAGCGGGGCGACAGATACGCAGTATTTT. The encoded protein is CASSPRTSGATDTQYF. This chain uses TRBV18 with TRBJ2-3, with 12 bases identical to TRBD2. This CDR3 contains 16 residues. CDR1 is KGHSH, CDR2 LQKENI, per germline. J gave up 3 bases and V 3 bases, and 4 bases lay outside the gene matches. Full variable domain (outside the CDR3, taken from reference TRBV18 and TRBJ2-3): NAGVMQNPRHLVRRRGQEARLRCSPMKGHSHVYWYRQLPEEGLKFMVYLQKENIIDESGMPKERFSAEFPKEGPSILRIQQVVRGDSAAYFCASSPRTSGATDTQYFGPGTRLTVL.